These 14 T cell receptor beta chains were all obtained from the same sample, sequenced in a study of T-cell reconstitution after alpha-beta-depleted transplantation in children. A TCRbeta library incorporating unique molecular identifiers was prepared. TCRdb reanalysed the PCR reads using MiXCR and keeps one entry per CDR3 protein. The data contain approximately 340,000 distinct CDR3 sequences, about 9.4% of them singletons. Sequencing used PBMCs from the stem cell graft donor, obtained from the stem cell graft. The source of these receptors is a human donor who donated a stem cell graft to a child with acute lymphoblastic leukemia.

Only a few counts were recorded for this clonotype. V and J are TRBV7-2 and TRBJ1-1, with D tentatively TRBD1 (5 bases). Germline V gene sequence: CDR1 SGHTA, CDR2 FQGNSA. The CDR3 is 15 residues long. V was clipped by 5 bases and J by 0 bases, with 13 bases between them. The CDR3 sequence is CASSQGDWMNTEAFF. CDR3 sequence (DNA): TGTGCCAGCAGCCAAGGGGACTGGATGAACACTGAAGCTTTCTTT.

This clonotype was observed a handful of times. The rearrangement links TRBV6-6 to TRBJ2-7, with D hard to call. Trimming took off 4 bases at V and 3 bases at J, with 10 bases between the two ends. In germline, CDR1 is MNHNY, CDR2 SVGAGI (reference sequence). This CDR3 contains 13 residues. CDR3 DNA sequence: TGTGCCAGCAGTTCTGGATCAGTCTACGAGCAGTACTTC. As protein: CASSSGSVYEQYF.

This clonotype was seen a handful of times. The chain couples TRBV6-1 to TRBJ2-7, with 8 bases lining up with TRBD2. Germline V gene sequence: CDR1 MNHNS, CDR2 SASEGT. The trim removed 5 bases at V and 6 bases at J, leaving 9 bases unmatched. This CDR3 contains 14 residues. Written as DNA, the CDR3 is TGTGCCAGCAGTCGGACTAGCTGGAATGGCGAGCAGTACTTC. Amino acid sequence: CASSRTSWNGEQYF.

This clonotype was found a few times. The chain is built from TRBV5-6 and TRBJ2-2; 8 nucleotides align to TRBD2. The trim removed 0 bases at V and 5 bases at J, leaving 6 bases unmatched. The CDR3 extends over 16 amino acids. Per germline, CDR1 SGHDT and CDR2 YYEEEE. This chain's CDR3 is CASSLDLAGGTGELFF. The CDR3 DNA follows: TGTGCCAGCAGCTTGGATCTAGCGGGCGGAACCGGGGAGCTGTTTTTT.

This clonotype showed up just a few times. In DNA, the CDR3 is TGTGCCAGCAGTTTATCACCGCAGGGTCCCCACGAGCAGTACTTC. Protein product: CASSLSPQGPHEQYF. V gene TRBV27 combines with J gene TRBJ2-7, with a tentative D call TRBD1 (5 bases). The germline CDR1 and CDR2 sequences are MNHEY and SMNVEV (reference sequence). The V end lost 0 bases, the J end lost 5 bases, and 14 bases lay between the germline ends. This CDR3 has 15 amino acids.

This sequence joins TRBV6-2 or TRBV6-3 and TRBJ2-7, with no clear D. Germline V gives CDR1 MNHEY, CDR2 SVGEGT. CDR3 size: 17 residues. Trimming shortened V by 2 bases and J by 4 bases, and 21 bases separated the two germline ends. The CDR3 spells CASSYDHLRFGDYEQYF. The CDR3 DNA is TGTGCCAGCAGTTACGACCACTTAAGATTCGGAGATTACGAGCAGTACTTC.

Regarding this clonotype: This may be a read error: a much more frequent sequence differs by one nucleotide. The rearrangement joins TRBV11-2 to TRBJ2-2, with D possibly TRBD2 on 5 matching bases. Germline V gene data show CDR1 as SGHAT and CDR2 as FQNNGV. This CDR3 is built from 16 residues. CDR3 in DNA: TGTGGCAGCAGCTCGCGAACGGGGTTAAGCACCGGGGAGCTGTTTTTT. Its translation: CGSSSRTGLSTGELFF.

This clonotype was seen repeatedly, ten times or more. V is TRBV28 and J is TRBJ2-5; 7 bases fit TRBD2. The V and J ends lost 3 bases and 3 bases, in that order; junction bases with no gene match: 13. Per the germline V gene, CDR1 is MDHEN and CDR2 is SYDVKM. The CDR3 length is 17 residues. DNA for the CDR3: TGTGCCAGCAGTTTCGAGAGGGAAGGGACTATGGAAGAGACCCAGTACTTC. Residues: CASSFEREGTMEETQYF.

CDR3 amino acids: CASLPLGLDTGELFF. For the CDR3, the DNA is TGTGCCAGCCTCCCCCTTGGACTCGACACCGGGGAGCTGTTTTTT. The rearrangement uses TRBV12-3 or TRBV12-4 and TRBJ2-2; D may be TRBD2 (5 bases). Trimming stripped 8 bases from V and 3 bases from J, with 16 bases between. The CDR3 is 15 residues long.

The chain links TRBV10-3 to TRBJ2-1; 13 bases line up with TRBD2. This CDR3 region has 19 residues. With V trimmed by 4 bases and J by 0 bases, 9 bases remained unmatched. Germline CDR1 ENHRY, CDR2 SYGVKD. The CDR3 DNA reads TGTGCCATCAGTGCAGGACTAGCGGGAGAAATAAGCTCCTACAATGAGCAGTTCTTC. Translated, it gives CAISAGLAGEISSYNEQFF.

The chain carries TRBV5-1 and TRBJ2-1; 15 bases are a match to TRBD2. V shed 4 bases and J 8 bases; nucleotides not matched to a gene: 13. This CDR3 has 18 amino acids. Germline V gene lookup returns CDR1 SGHRS and CDR2 YFSETQ. CDR3 in amino acids: CASSVQPRTSGRGYEQFF. The DNA for the CDR3 is TGCGCCAGCAGCGTACAACCCCGGACTAGCGGGAGGGGGTATGAGCAGTTCTTC.

V usage is TRBV2 and J usage is TRBJ1-4, with a possible D match to TRBD1 (5 bases). Germline V lookup: CDR1 SNHLY, CDR2 FYNNEI. The CDR3 covers 15 residues. V was clipped by 6 bases and J by 4 bases, with 15 bases between them. As DNA, the CDR3 is TGTGCCAGCAGGCTATTACAGGAGCTTAATGAAAAACTGTTTTTT. It codes for CASRLLQELNEKLFF.

This chain links TRBV7-8 with TRBJ2-5, with a weak D call TRBD2 (7 bases). V gave up 3 bases and J gave up 2 bases, with 19 bases separating them. The CDR3 spans 17 residues. Germline-derived CDR1 and CDR2 are SGHVS and FQNEAQ. Here the CDR3 DNA reads TGTGCCAGCAGCTTGCGGATGGGGGGCGGGAGACAAGAGACCCAGTACTTC. It specifies CASSLRMGGGRQETQYF.

This clonotype turned up a few times. This chain connects TRBV20-1 to TRBJ2-7, with a weak D call TRBD2 (5 bases). The CDR3 contains 11 residues. V lost 8 bases to trimming and J lost 4 bases, with 12 bases between them. Looked up from germline, CDR1 is DFQATT and CDR2 is SNEGSKA (reference sequence). The CDR3, as DNA: TGCAGTACCTGGACTGGATACGAGCAGTACTTC. This gives the protein CSTWTGYEQYF.